This TCR beta chain came from a study of human T cells and chemical hapten exposure. Regarding time point: healthy volunteer bleed at 6 weeks. Total RNA extraction was carried out from unfractionated whole blood. Each cDNA molecule in the library carried unique molecular identifiers. Methods used by the authors: Across samples, TCR counts had a median of roughly 91,000 and ranged from 23,224 to 690,600. TCRdb fed the RACE reads into MiXCR, producing one record per CDR3 protein. TCRdb's processing, not the authors', yielded these V and J calls. The repertoire holds about 77,000 distinct CDR3 sequences, with 8.5% to 10% as singletons. The study's findings and limits: No alteration of TCRs above 1 in 1000 frequency was seen with DPC sensitization.

The CDR3 runs to 13 residues. V was cut by 3 bases and J by 6 bases, with 14 bases left in between. Germline loops: CDR1 DFQATT, CDR2 SNEGSKA (reference sequence). About this clonotype: The target antigen is unknown.

Material: whole blood. This chain links TRBV20-1 with TRBJ1-1; the D is unclear. The sequence was collected from a female donor in good health. Some clones in this sample may be carry-over from other donors' samples. The CDR3 nucleotides read TGCAGTGCTAGGTTCACCGGGGTCCCTGAAGCTTTCTTT. It codes for CSARFTGVPEAFF.